What follows are 28 T cell receptor beta chains derived from one specimen sequenced in a study of Ad26.COV2.S vaccination and SARS-CoV-2 variants. Regarding treatment: 15 to 20 received Ad26.COV2.S at low or high dose, single or two shots; about 5 received placebo; per-sample allocation not given. Material that was analyzed had been drawn on day 63 after the first vaccine or placebo injection. TCRdb's copy holds only in-frame clones and misses some; the assay was immunoSEQ multiplex PCR. The table lists over 400,000 clones, about 90% of them singletons. The sequencing here drew on peripheral blood, taken in a trial of Ad26.COV2.S vaccine versus placebo. Source of these receptors: a person between 18 and 59 years old who received the Ad26.COV2.S COVID-19 vaccine or a placebo.

The chain links TRBV5-1 to TRBJ2-3, with D possibly matching TRBD2 (6 bases). Between the trimmed V and J ends, which lost 1 base and 0 bases, there was a span of 12 bases. Germline values: CDR1 SGHRS, CDR2 YFSETQ. The CDR3 is made up of 16 amino acids. CDR3 sequence (DNA): TGCGCCAGCAGCTTGCAGTCCGGGAGAAGCACAGATACGCAGTATTTT. Translation: CASSLQSGRSTDTQYF.

This chain links TRBV7-9 with TRBJ1-4, with 9 bases matching TRBD1. There are 15 residues in the CDR3. CDR1 is SEHNR, CDR2 FQNEAQ, per germline (reference sequence). J lost 3 bases, V lost 5 bases, and 4 bases had no gene match. Written as DNA, the CDR3 is TGTGCCAGCAGCCCGAGACAGGGGGCTAATGAAAAACTGTTTTTT. Protein: CASSPRQGANEKLFF.

This sequence joins TRBV10-3 and TRBJ1-6; D is unclear. Trimming removed 6 bases from V and 7 bases from J, with 7 bases in between. The CDR3 totals 12 residues. Germline CDR1 is ENHRY and CDR2 is SYGVKD. CDR3 amino acids: CAIRTDNSPLHF. CDR3 in DNA: TGTGCCATCAGGACTGACAATTCACCCCTCCACTTT.

The rearrangement links TRBV29-1 to TRBJ2-1; TRBD2 agrees at 14 bases. The CDR3 totals 18 residues. Germline assignment: CDR1 SQVTM and CDR2 ANQGSEA. The V gene end was trimmed by 6 bases and the J gene end by 6 bases; junction bases not matched to a gene: 16. The CDR3 region is CSVEGTSGSAWGLNEQFF. The CDR3 bases are TGCAGCGTGGAGGGGACTAGCGGGAGCGCGTGGGGCCTCAATGAGCAGTTCTTC.

This clone has just one count. The chain recombines TRBV20-1 with TRBJ2-7; 12 bases fit TRBD2. The CDR3 consists of 16 residues. The germline gives CDR1 DFQATT, CDR2 SNEGSKA (reference sequence). Germline trimming cut 3 bases from V and 6 bases from J; bases unmatched to any gene: 12. CDR3 residues: CSASGPPRLAGAEQYF. The CDR3 DNA is TGCAGTGCTAGTGGACCCCCCAGACTAGCGGGAGCCGAGCAGTACTTC.

CDR3 protein: CASSPRGGFERDQPQHF. CDR3 bases: TGTGCCAGCAGCCCCCGGGGAGGCTTCGAAAGGGATCAGCCCCAGCATTTT. The chain has TRBV19 and TRBJ1-5; D gene unclear. Germline CDR1 and CDR2: LNHDA and SQIVND (reference sequence). Trimming took off 9 bases at V and 5 bases at J, with 26 bases between the two ends. The CDR3 loop spans 17 amino acids. The complete variable domain, with remaining parts taken from reference TRBV19 and TRBJ1-5, reads DGGITQSPKYLFRKEGQNVTLSCEQNLNHDAMYWYRQDPGQGLRLIYYSQIVNDFQKGDIAEGYSVSREKKESFPLTVTSAQKNPTAFYLCASSPRGGFERDQPQHFGDGTRLSIL.

The chain is built from TRBV14 and TRBJ1-2; D call uncertain. Per the germline V gene, CDR1 is SGHDN and CDR2 is FVKESK. There are 16 residues in the CDR3. V was clipped by 0 bases and J by 5 bases, with 16 bases between them. The CDR3 bases are TGTGCCAGCAGCCAAGACAAGGGCCGCTCACTTTATGGCTACACCTTC. As protein: CASSQDKGRSLYGYTF.

The chain is built from TRBV6-2 or TRBV6-3 and TRBJ1-5; D gene ambiguous. CDR1 is MNHEY, CDR2 SVGEGT, per germline. The V end lost 0 bases, the J end lost 6 bases, and 6 bases lay between the germline ends. This CDR3 is built from 13 residues. The CDR3 spells CASSYSGSQPQHF. The CDR3 bases are TGTGCCAGCAGTTACTCAGGGAGTCAGCCCCAGCATTTT.

CDR3 sequence reads: CATSSLGSFGELFF. In DNA, the CDR3 is TGTGCCACCAGCAGCCTAGGTAGTTTCGGGGAGCTGTTTTTT. J is TRBJ2-2 and V is TRBV15; D is unresolved. This CDR3 region has 14 residues. V was clipped by 3 bases and J by 7 bases, with 12 bases between them. Germline CDR1 reads LNHNV; CDR2 reads YYDKDF (reference sequence).

The rearrangement joins TRBV7-3 to TRBJ2-6; 9 nucleotides align to TRBD2. CDR3 length: 19 amino acids. Germline V gene data show CDR1 as SGHTA and CDR2 as FQGTGA. V was clipped by 4 bases and J by 0 bases; unmatched bases: 10. CDR3 bases: TGTGCCAGCAGCTCCCTCGGGACTAGCTTCAACTCTGGGGCCAACGTCCTGACTTTC. This gives the protein CASSSLGTSFNSGANVLTF.

The chain couples TRBV5-1 to TRBJ2-1; D possibly corresponds to TRBD1 (6 bases). In germline, CDR1 is SGHRS, CDR2 YFSETQ. CDR3 size: 14 residues. Deletions cut 2 bases from V and 7 bases from J, with 13 bases between. As DNA, the CDR3 is TGCGCCAGCAGCTTAGGCAGGGGTGGGAATGAGCAGTTCTTC. The encoded protein is CASSLGRGGNEQFF. The whole variable domain, filled in from reference TRBV5-1 and TRBJ2-1, reads KAGVTQTPRYLIKTRGQQVTLSCSPISGHRSVSWYQQTPGQGLQFLFEYFSETQRNKGNFPGRFSGRQFSNSRSEMNVSTLELGDSALYLCASSLGRGGNEQFFGPGTRLTVL.

This clone came up a few times. The junction does not match germline at one end; this may be a read error. The rearrangement links TRBV19 to TRBJ1-4, with unresolved D. The length of the CDR3 is 16 residues. In germline, CDR1 is LNHDA, CDR2 SQIVND (reference sequence). The CDR3 sequence is CASSVSKRGQNEKLFF. CDR3 bases: TGTGCCAGTAGTGTTTCCAAACGTGGGCAAAATGAAAAACTTTTTTTT.

This chain joins TRBV19 and TRBJ2-2, with D unresolved. Trimming removed 3 bases at V and 7 bases at J, with 18 bases between. The germline gives CDR1 LNHDA, CDR2 SQIVND (reference sequence). The CDR3 covers 16 residues. The CDR3 sequence: CASSMSAPGRNGELFF. In nucleotides, the CDR3 is TGTGCCAGTAGTATGTCGGCCCCCGGAAGGAACGGGGAGCTGTTTTTT. Using reference TRBV19 and TRBJ2-2 for the parts outside the CDR3, the full variable domain is DGGITQSPKYLFRKEGQNVTLSCEQNLNHDAMYWYRQDPGQGLRLIYYSQIVNDFQKGDIAEGYSVSREKKESFPLTVTSAQKNPTAFYLCASSMSAPGRNGELFFGEGSRLTVL.

A single count supports this clone. CDR3 protein: CASSMGGGPTDTQYF. CDR3 nucleotides: TGTGCCAGTAGTATGGGGGGAGGGCCCACAGATACGCAGTATTTT. The rearrangement uses TRBV19 and TRBJ2-3; TRBD2 matches 7 bases. The germline gives CDR1 LNHDA, CDR2 SQIVND (reference sequence). The CDR3 has 15 amino acids. V was pared by 3 bases and J by 2 bases, with 5 bases of the junction left unmatched.

The chain links TRBV28 to TRBJ2-7, with 7 bases matching TRBD2. CDR1 is MDHEN, CDR2 SYDVKM, per germline. Unmatched junction bases numbered 4, after V lost 2 bases and J lost 0 bases. CDR3 size: 15 residues. The CDR3 region is CASSLAGASSYEQYF. CDR3 bases: TGTGCCAGCAGTTTAGCGGGAGCTAGCTCCTACGAGCAGTACTTC.

In its sample, this clone was seen a few times. The rearrangement joins TRBV4-1 to TRBJ2-7; 9 bases agree with TRBD2. The CDR3 extends over 16 amino acids. The germline V gene has CDR1 MGHRA and CDR2 YSYEKL. Trimming removed 2 bases from V and 5 bases from J; junction bases left unmatched: 10. The DNA of the CDR3 is TGCGCCAGCAGCCAATCCCTTAGCGGGAGTGCCCACGAGCAGTACTTC. Protein product: CASSQSLSGSAHEQYF.

The CDR3 here is CASSYETGASPLHF. The CDR3 bases are TGTGCCAGCAGTTACGAGACAGGGGCTTCACCCCTCCACTTT. This chain joins TRBV6-5 and TRBJ1-6, with 8 bases fitting TRBD1. Trimming took 2 bases from V and 9 from J; bases not matched to a gene: 3. CDR1 and CDR2 (germline): MNHEY, SVGAGI. The CDR3 is 14 residues long.

This clone has only one observation. This chain connects TRBV6-2 or TRBV6-3 to TRBJ1-5; possible D gene TRBD1, 5 bases. This CDR3 is built from 15 residues. Germline-derived CDR1 and CDR2 are MNHEY and SVGEGT. V was trimmed by 5 bases and J by 5 bases, leaving 16 bases between them. In DNA form, the CDR3 reads TGTGCCAGCAGTGCAAGGACAAACTATCATCAGCCCCAGCATTTT. It specifies CASSARTNYHQPQHF.

The chain employs TRBV9 and TRBJ2-7; a weak D match, TRBD1 (5 bases). Germline values: CDR1 SGDLS, CDR2 YYNGEE. V shed 4 bases and J shed 2 bases, with 16 bases lying between them. This CDR3 contains 15 residues. CDR3 sequence: CASSPLREGTYEQYF. CDR3 coding DNA: TGTGCCAGCAGCCCCCTCAGGGAAGGGACCTACGAGCAGTACTTC.

The chain combines TRBV7-9 with TRBJ2-7; 16 bases match TRBD2. In germline, CDR1 is SEHNR, CDR2 FQNEAQ (reference sequence). The CDR3 spans 17 residues. After removal of 5 bases from V and 6 bases from J, the junction contained 10 bases not matched to a gene. The CDR3 DNA reads TGTGCCAGCAGCCCCGGGGGGACTAGCGGGAGGGCCGCCGAGCAGTACTTC. The encoded protein is CASSPGGTSGRAAEQYF.

The genes are TRBV2 and TRBJ1-1; 9 bases are shared with TRBD1. Trimming at V came to 7 bases and at J to 7 bases, leaving 10 bases not matched to a gene. The CDR3 spans 14 residues. Germline lookup yields CDR1 SNHLY and CDR2 FYNNEI. The CDR3 nucleotides are TGTGCCAGCAACCTGGGACAGGGAAGGGGTGAAGCTTTCTTT. It specifies CASNLGQGRGEAFF. Supplemented by reference TRBV2 and TRBJ1-1, the full variable domain reads EPEVTQTPSHQVTQMGQEVILRCVPISNHLYFYWYRQILGQKVEFLVSFYNNEISEKSEIFDDQFSVERPDGSNFTLKIRSTKLEDSAMYFCASNLGQGRGEAFFGQGTRLTVV.

A word on this clone: One end of the junction fails to match germline, which may point to a read error. This chain links TRBV2 with TRBJ2-4; D gene uncertain. CDR3 length equals 14 residues. Germline CDR1 and CDR2: SNHLY and FYNNEI. In nucleotides, the CDR3 is TGTGCCAGCAGTGAAGATAGGGTCAGGTCCGAAGTGCACTTC. This encodes CASSEDRVRSEVHF.

This clone has a single count. An end of the junction differs from the germline gene, which may be a read error. The gene calls are TRBV9 and TRBJ2-3; the match to TRBD2 covers 9 bases. The CDR3 is 14 residues long. Germline CDR1 and CDR2: SGDLS and YYNGEE. CDR3 bases: TGTGCCAGCAGCGCCGGGACTAGCAGAGATACGCAGTATTTT. This gives the protein CASSAGTSRDTQYF.

The V and J genes are TRBV19 and TRBJ1-5; D perhaps matches TRBD1 (6 bases). Germline CDR1 is LNHDA and CDR2 is SQIVND (reference sequence). The CDR3 length is 15 residues. Trimming took off 3 bases at V and 3 bases at J, with 12 bases between the two ends. CDR3 bases: TGTGCCAGTAGTATTTCGAGACAGGCCAATCAGCCCCAGCATTTT. This translates into CASSISRQANQPQHF.

The chain uses TRBV25-1 and TRBJ2-2; no clear D. Trimming took off 3 bases at V and 3 bases at J, with 5 bases between the two ends. CDR1 MGHDK and CDR2 SYGVNS come from the germline V gene. CDR3 length equals 13 residues. The CDR3 is CASSEEYTGELFF. Written as DNA, the CDR3 is TGTGCCAGCAGTGAGGAGTACACCGGGGAGCTGTTTTTT.

This clone has a single count. The CDR3 region has the DNA TGTGCCAGCAGTTCCGGGACAAGATACGAGCAGTACTTC. It translates to CASSSGTRYEQYF. The gene calls are TRBV28 and TRBJ2-7; a possible D gene is TRBD1 (6 bases). V was trimmed by 4 bases and J by 4 bases, leaving 11 bases between them. The length of the CDR3 is 13 residues. The V gene's germline CDR1 is MDHEN and CDR2 SYDVKM. Complete variable domain (other parts from reference TRBV28 and TRBJ2-7): DVKVTQSSRYLVKRTGEKVFLECVQDMDHENMFWYRQDPGLGLRLIYFSYDVKMKEKGDIPEGYSVSREKKERFSLILESASTNQTSMYLCASSSGTRYEQYFGPGTRLTVT.

The chain has TRBV5-1 and TRBJ2-2, with TRBD2 identical over 7 bases. CDR3 length: 16 residues. Germline CDR1 SGHRS, CDR2 YFSETQ. The V and J ends lost 5 bases and 2 bases, in that order; junction bases with no gene match: 9. In nucleotides, the CDR3 is TGCGCCAGCAGTTGGGGGGGTAGCGGCAACACCGGGGAGCTGTTTTTT. Its translation: CASSWGGSGNTGELFF.

This sequence joins TRBV7-9 and TRBJ1-1; 11 bases are shared with TRBD1. The CDR3 runs 18 residues. Losses at the gene ends were 1 base for V and 5 bases for J; bases not matched to a gene: 12. Germline CDR1 and CDR2: SEHNR and FQNEAQ (reference sequence). The CDR3, as DNA: TGTGCCAGCAGCTTAGGGGTTGGGACAGGGGGTGGTAGGACTGAAGCTTTCTTT. It yields the protein CASSLGVGTGGGRTEAFF.